The next 3 T cell receptor beta chains were all read from a single sample in a study of technical replicates of blood from a handful of donors (dated by TCRdb to the late 2010s). Receptor amplification or capture employed the immunoSEQ multiplex PCR assay. TCRdb took over this immuneACCESS table, retaining in-frame rearrangements with V and J assigned. Such tables are incomplete; in checked studies, under half of the missing clones stem from an unresolved V gene, and the remainder is unexplained. This sample is represented by more than 90,000 clones; approximately 95% of them were singletons. Of the sample, roughly 0.34% is held by the ten largest clones. What was sequenced was T cells isolated from PBMCs. The receptors were sampled from a human donor in good health.

The rearrangement links TRBV30 to TRBJ1-1; 7 bases line up with TRBD1. Germline V gene sequence: CDR1 GTSNPN, CDR2 SVGIG (reference sequence). Trimming removed 4 bases from V and 6 bases from J; junction bases left unmatched: 2. The CDR3 covers 11 residues. Here the CDR3 reads CAWTDRAEAFF. Here the CDR3 DNA reads TGTGCCTGGACTGACAGGGCTGAAGCTTTCTTT.

CDR3 amino acids: CASRSQGLEQFF. The CDR3 DNA reads TGTGCCAGCAGATCACAGGGCTTAGAGCAGTTCTTC. The rearrangement links TRBV13 to TRBJ2-1; tentatively, D is TRBD1 (6 bases). The V end was cut by 6 bases, the J end by 10 bases, with 13 bases between. This CDR3 comprises 12 residues. From germline, CDR1 is PRHDT and CDR2 FYEKMQ (reference sequence).

This chain uses TRBV7-3 with TRBJ2-2; 8 bases map to TRBD2. This CDR3 is built from 16 residues. Trimming cost V 5 bases and J 3 bases; bases outside gene matches: 8. The V gene's germline CDR1 is SGHTA and CDR2 FQGTGA. This CDR3 is CASSPGTRAYTGELFF. CDR3 DNA sequence: TGTGCCAGCAGCCCCGGGACTAGAGCATACACCGGGGAGCTGTTTTTT.